The clone carrying this T cell receptor (beta chain) was detected only a few times. Antigen unknown. A minimum of 5 micrograms of total RNA was extracted per sample. CDR3 length: 17 residues. V shed 2 bases, J shed 1 base, and the junction held 8 bases outside the gene matches. Germline values: CDR1 LGHNA, CDR2 YNFKEQ. The data were taken from a study of blood T cells in healthy people across ages. Study-level points and caveats: Any changes in expanded clonotypes were possibly confounded, as donor CMV status remained unknown. Diversity figures based on one million T cells were deemed too low. Roughly linear declines in TCR beta diversity per million T cells occurred with age.

Sample-barcoded 5' priming and a J-beta primer mix drove a second PCR of roughly 6 to 12 cycles. One entry per CDR3 protein results from TCRdb running MiXCR on the 5' RACE reads. The sample records roughly 1.4 million distinct CDR3 sequences, approximately 59% being singletons. The TCR was taken from a man younger than 35 in good health. This chain connects TRBV4-2 to TRBJ2-7; 10 bases are shared with TRBD2. The sample consisted of blood. The DNA for the CDR3 is TGTGCCAGCAGCCAACCTACGGTAGCGGGAGGTTCCTACGAGCAGTACTTC. Amino acid sequence: CASSQPTVAGGSYEQYF.